This TCR beta chain was identified in a study of OX40 agonist ivuxolimab in advanced cancers. Study-level information: Ivuxolimab, an antibody acting as an agonist of OX40 (CD134), was used to treat patients. Participants averaged about 60 years of age (range roughly 23 to 90) and were 82.7% male. Three patients had partial responses: one hepatocellular carcinoma, two cutaneous melanoma.

Assay used: immunoSEQ multiplex PCR; TCRdb lists only in-frame clones, some missing. In the table there are more than 10,000 clones, about 81% of which are singletons. In the case of this clone: Its matching antigen is unknown.

Regarding the study as a whole: Mean expanded clone counts were higher in CD8+ than CD4+ T cells.

V shed 0 bases and J shed 13 bases, with 15 bases lying between them. The CDR3 contains 13 residues. Germline-derived CDR1 and CDR2 are LGHNA and YSLEER. This chain links TRBV4-3 with TRBJ1-2; no clear D. The receptor was derived from an adult with an advanced solid tumor such as melanoma, head and neck, liver or kidney cancer. Here the sequenced sample was CD4+ or CD8+ T cells sorted from blood, taken in a trial of the OX40 agonist ivuxolimab. The CDR3 loop reads CASSQELGPQFTF. The CDR3, as DNA: TGCGCCAGCAGCCAAGAACTAGGTCCCCAGTTCACCTTC.